The clone carrying this TCR beta chain showed up just a few times. Antigen specificity is unknown. TCRdb ran MiXCR on the reads and lists one entry per CDR3 protein. The sample lists about 570,000 distinct CDR3 sequences; 40% were seen once. The data derive from a study of T cell repertoires in cytomegalovirus infection. Study-level background: The study used recently identified HLA-C-restricted and well-studied HLA-B-restricted CMV epitopes. Public TCR beta signatures marked donors with CMV infection and the matching HLA.

Findings and caveats of the study: Identification of carriers of CMV plus the relevant HLA was achieved through cumulative public TCR beta family frequency. It was HLA-C-restricted CMV-specific TCR beta clonotypes that dominated the response ex vivo.

Sequenced material: cultured PBMCs, taken from culture after CMV antigen stimulation. The clonotype originates from a human donor in good health (CMV status not recorded). Some clones in this sample may be carry-over from other donors' samples.

The CDR3 coding sequence is TGTGCCAGCAGGGCTGCGGGAGGGGATACGCAGTATTTT. Residues: CASRAAGGDTQYF. This chain links TRBV25-1 with TRBJ2-3; TRBD2 aligns across 9 bases. The CDR3 has 13 residues. CDR1 is MGHDK, CDR2 SYGVNS, per germline. V was pared by 6 bases and J by 6 bases, with 4 bases of the junction left unmatched.